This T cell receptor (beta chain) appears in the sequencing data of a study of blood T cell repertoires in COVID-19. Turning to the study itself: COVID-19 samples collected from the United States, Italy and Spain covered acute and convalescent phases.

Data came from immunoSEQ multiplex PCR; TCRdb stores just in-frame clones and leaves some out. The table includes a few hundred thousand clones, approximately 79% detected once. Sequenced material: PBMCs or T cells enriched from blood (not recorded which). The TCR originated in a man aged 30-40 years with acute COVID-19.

CDR3: CASSLGTGIHF. DNA of the CDR3: TGTGCCAGCAGCTTAGGGACAGGAATCCACTTT. V is TRBV7-9 and J is TRBJ1-6; 7 nucleotides match TRBD1. In germline, CDR1 is SEHNR, CDR2 FQNEAQ (reference sequence). After removal of 1 base from V and 17 bases from J, the junction contained 2 bases not matched to a gene. The CDR3 is 11 residues long.